Listed below are T cell receptor beta chains from one sample, sequenced in a study of shared clonotypes between healthy human individuals. Sequencing was performed with immunoSEQ multiplex PCR; in TCRdb, only in-frame clones are kept and a portion is missing. The repertoire holds 2 million to 2.5 million clones, with about 95% as singletons. Sequencing used naive CD8+ T cells sorted from blood. All receptors come from a man aged 18 to 30 in good health. Both conserved end residues are part of each CDR3. Each record gives: J gene, V gene, clone size, D gene, CDR3 protein, CDR3 DNA. D genes are given only for firm matches. Expanded clones get a size class; other rows say once, few or many, or leave the size out.

J: TRBJ2-7
V: TRBV27
size: NA
D: NA
CDR3: CASSLQVTSYEQYF
DNA: TGTGCCAGCAGTTTACAGGTGACCTCCTACGAGCAGTACTTC

J: TRBJ1-1
V: TRBV9
size: NA
D: NA
CDR3: CASSDGPNTEAFF
DNA: TGTGCCAGCAGCGATGGCCCGAACACTGAAGCTTTCTTT

J: TRBJ2-7
V: TRBV6-5
size: NA
D: NA
CDR3: CASSYSRGVSYEQYF
DNA: TGTGCCAGCAGTTACTCGAGAGGGGTCTCCTACGAGCAGTACTTC

J: TRBJ2-1
V: TRBV28
size: NA
D: NA
CDR3: CASSPPDSAYNEQFF
DNA: TGTGCCAGCAGTCCCCCGGACTCTGCCTACAATGAGCAGTTCTTC

J: TRBJ1-4
V: TRBV19
size: NA
D: NA
CDR3: CASSMGGDAEKLFF
DNA: TGTGCCAGTAGTATGGGGGGAGATGCTGAAAAACTGTTTTTT

J: TRBJ2-7
V: TRBV30
size: NA
D: NA
CDR3: CAWSATGTTYEQYF
DNA: TGTGCCTGGAGTGCCACAGGTACAACCTACGAGCAGTACTTC

J: TRBJ2-1
V: TRBV19
size: NA
D: TRBD2
CDR3: CASRTSGTYNEQFF
DNA: TGTGCCAGTAGAACTAGCGGGACCTACAATGAGCAGTTCTTC

J: TRBJ2-1
V: TRBV9
size: NA
D: NA
CDR3: CASSVGGGTVYEQFF
DNA: TGTGCCAGCAGCGTAGGTGGGGGGACGGTGTATGAGCAGTTCTTC

J: TRBJ2-7
V: TRBV6-1
size: NA
D: NA
CDR3: CASSSPLTDQQYF
DNA: TGTGCCAGCAGTTCCCCCCTGACGGATCAGCAGTACTTC

J: TRBJ2-3
V: TRBV5-8
size: NA
D: TRBD2
CDR3: CASSSLADSTDTQYF
DNA: TGTGCCAGCAGCTCGCTAGCGGACAGCACAGATACGCAGTATTTT

J: TRBJ2-3
V: TRBV5-1
size: NA
D: NA
CDR3: CASSLWAEPSTDTQYF
DNA: TGCGCCAGCAGCTTGTGGGCCGAACCTAGCACAGATACGCAGTATTTT

J: TRBJ2-7
V: TRBV29-1
size: NA
D: NA
CDR3: CSVQSGGYEQYF
DNA: TGCAGCGTTCAGTCAGGGGGGTACGAGCAGTACTTC

J: TRBJ2-1
V: TRBV10-3
size: once
D: NA
CDR3: CAITMDGYNEQFF
DNA: TGTGCCATCACCATGGACGGCTACAATGAGCAGTTCTTC

J: TRBJ2-3
V: TRBV13
size: NA
D: NA
CDR3: CASSSKPDTQYF
DNA: TGTGCCAGCAGCTCGAAACCAGATACGCAGTATTTT

J: TRBJ2-3
V: TRBV9
size: NA
D: NA
CDR3: CASSPRGTQYF
DNA: TGTGCCAGCAGCCCGAGGGGTACGCAGTATTTT

J: TRBJ2-7
V: TRBV7-9
size: NA
D: NA
CDR3: CASSLAAQGPEGEQYF
DNA: TGTGCCAGCAGCTTAGCAGCCCAGGGACCTGAGGGCGAGCAGTACTTC

J: TRBJ1-5
V: TRBV27
size: NA
D: TRBD1
CDR3: CATRTGLENQPQHF
DNA: TGTGCCACCCGGACAGGGCTAGAGAATCAGCCCCAGCATTTT

J: TRBJ2-5
V: TRBV7-9
size: few
D: NA
CDR3: CASSFGDETQYF
DNA: TGTGCCAGCAGCTTTGGAGATGAGACCCAGTACTTC

J: TRBJ2-1
V: TRBV30
size: NA
D: NA
CDR3: CAWSVIGNEQFF
DNA: TGTGCCTGGAGTGTGATCGGCAATGAGCAGTTCTTC

J: TRBJ1-1
V: TRBV9
size: few
D: NA
CDR3: CASSVAGEGTEAFF
DNA: TGTGCCAGCAGCGTAGCGGGGGAGGGCACTGAAGCTTTCTTT

J: TRBJ2-7
V: TRBV6-5
size: NA
D: TRBD1
CDR3: CASSQTGRTYEQYF
DNA: TGTGCCAGCAGTCAGACAGGGCGAACCTACGAGCAGTACTTC

J: TRBJ1-1
V: TRBV7-3
size: NA
D: NA
CDR3: CASSLSMNTEAFF
DNA: TGTGCCAGCAGCTTAAGTATGAACACTGAAGCTTTCTTT

J: TRBJ1-3
V: TRBV28
size: NA
D: NA
CDR3: CASSFQRAGNTIYF
DNA: TGTGCCAGCAGTTTCCAAAGGGCTGGAAACACCATATATTTT

J: TRBJ2-2
V: TRBV5-1
size: NA
D: NA
CDR3: CASSLLWDMWNTGELFF
DNA: TGCGCCAGCAGCCTCTTATGGGACATGTGGAACACCGGGGAGCTGTTTTTT

J: TRBJ2-7
V: TRBV29-1
size: NA
D: TRBD1
CDR3: CSAEQGEDYEQYF
DNA: TGCAGCGCCGAACAGGGGGAGGACTACGAGCAGTACTTC

J: TRBJ2-4
V: TRBV6-1
size: NA
D: NA
CDR3: CASSEYGGVEGDIQYF
DNA: TGTGCCAGCAGTGAATATGGAGGGGTGGAGGGGGACATTCAGTACTTC

J: TRBJ2-1
V: TRBV6-5
size: NA
D: NA
CDR3: CASSYQAYNEQFF
DNA: TGTGCCAGCAGTTACCAAGCCTACAATGAGCAGTTCTTC

J: TRBJ2-5
V: TRBV6-5
size: NA
D: NA
CDR3: CASRGDPDYQETQYF
DNA: TGTGCCAGCCGTGGGGACCCCGATTACCAAGAGACCCAGTACTTC

J: TRBJ1-4
V: TRBV6-1
size: NA
D: NA
CDR3: CASSEWGRGLPLNEKLFF
DNA: TGTGCCAGCAGTGAATGGGGCAGGGGCCTGCCCCTTAATGAAAAACTGTTTTTT

J: TRBJ2-1
V: TRBV27
size: NA
D: NA
CDR3: CASSFPPRGEQFF
DNA: TGTGCCAGCAGTTTCCCCCCCAGGGGTGAGCAGTTCTTC

J: TRBJ2-3
V: TRBV14
size: once
D: TRBD2
CDR3: CASSRPGTSGEGTDTQYF
DNA: TGTGCCAGCAGCCGACCCGGGACTAGCGGGGAAGGCACAGATACGCAGTATTTT

J: TRBJ2-2
V: TRBV2
size: NA
D: NA
CDR3: CASRDTGELFF
DNA: TGTGCCAGCAGGGACACCGGGGAGCTGTTTTTT

J: TRBJ1-1
V: TRBV7-9
size: NA
D: TRBD1
CDR3: CASSYRDRGVTEAFF
DNA: TGTGCCAGCAGCTACCGGGACAGGGGGGTCACTGAAGCTTTCTTT

J: TRBJ1-4
V: TRBV6-5
size: NA
D: NA
CDR3: CASSYWGNEKLFF
DNA: TGTGCCAGCAGTTACTGGGGGAATGAAAAACTGTTTTTT